The sequence of this TCR beta chain was determined in a study of blood T cell repertoires in COVID-19. Study information: The United States, Italy and Spain supplied acute and convalescent COVID-19 samples. T cells, B-cell-depleted T cells, or PBMCs supplied cDNA or gDNA.

Germline-derived CDR1 and CDR2 are MNHEY and SMNVEV (reference sequence). Between the trimmed V and J ends, which lost 6 bases and 4 bases, there was a span of 14 bases. The CDR3 is made up of 14 amino acids. How the authors handled the data: Amplifying reference gene primers gave estimates of nucleated cell counts. Assay: immunoSEQ multiplex PCR; the TCRdb copy retains only in-frame clones and omits some. That table is the source of V, J and clone size, and D and trimming were worked out from the DNA. The profile shows under 300,000 clones, 70% to 90% of them singletons. Sequencing was carried out using peripheral blood. This rearrangement joins TRBV27 to TRBJ2-3; D is perhaps TRBD2 (6 bases). This TCR was recovered from a middle-aged woman who had recovered from COVID-19. CDR3 protein: CASRPSGRPDTQYF. The DNA for the CDR3 is TGTGCCAGCAGACCAAGCGGGCGCCCAGATACGCAGTATTTT.